This paragraph reports one TCR beta chain. Its antigen is unknown. This record comes from a study of T cell responses to AZD1222 COVID-19 vaccine. Background on the study: Combined were second doses at about 4 or about 12 weeks.

Here immunoSEQ multiplex PCR was the method, and the copy in TCRdb shows in-frame clones only, minus some. This sample carries about 150,000 clones, 80% to 95% of them seen once, and the ten largest clones take around 2.3%. Study-wide findings and caveats: White British people made up most donors, females outnumbered males, and clonal diversity was possibly underestimated.

The CDR3 covers 13 residues. V was cut by 0 bases and J by 11 bases, with 12 bases left in between. From germline, CDR1 is SGDLS and CDR2 YYNGEE. The TCR originated in an adult in good health. The chain couples TRBV9 to TRBJ2-1; D perhaps matches TRBD2 (6 bases). Sequenced material: peripheral blood, taken on day 0 of AZD1222 vaccination. In DNA form, the CDR3 reads TGTGCCAGCAGCGTAGCGGGAGCGGAAAAGCAGTTCTTC. This gives the protein CASSVAGAEKQFF.